These 22 T cell receptor beta chains came from one sample sequenced in a study of blood T cell repertoires in COVID-19. Produced via immunoSEQ multiplex PCR; TCRdb's table is partial and in-frame only. The table has under 250,000 clones, about 83% seen once; the top ten hold 8.2%. The sample comprised peripheral blood. The receptors here all came from a woman between 50 and 59 years old with acute or convalescent COVID-19.

The chain recombines TRBV12-3 or TRBV12-4 with TRBJ2-7; 9 positions match TRBD1. CDR3 length: 12 amino acids. The trim removed 4 bases at V and 6 bases at J, leaving 1 base unmatched. The CDR3 DNA reads as TGTGCCAGCAGTTGGGACAGGGTCGAGCAGTACTTC. Protein: CASSWDRVEQYF.

The CDR3 nucleotides read TGCGCCAGCAGCCTAAATTTACGGACAGGGTCACTAGCGGGGGAGCAGTACTTC. Residues: CASSLNLRTGSLAGEQYF. The chain couples TRBV5-1 to TRBJ2-7; 10 nucleotides agree with TRBD2. CDR3 length: 18 amino acids. The germline V gene has CDR1 SGHRS and CDR2 YFSETQ. The V gene end was trimmed by 4 bases and the J gene end by 7 bases; junction bases not matched to a gene: 20.

This clone was recorded once. The rearrangement uses TRBV7-7 and TRBJ1-5, with a possible D match to TRBD1 (5 bases). Trimming removed 5 bases at V and 3 bases at J, with 23 bases between. Germline V gives CDR1 SSHAT, CDR2 FNYEAQ (reference sequence). The length of the CDR3 is 18 residues. CDR3 protein: CASSPGGKTNSDNQPQHF. CDR3 bases: TGTGCCAGCAGCCCGGGGGGGAAAACAAATTCAGACAATCAGCCCCAGCATTTT.

In its sample, this clone was seen a few times. The rearrangement links TRBV29-1 to TRBJ2-7; a weak D match, TRBD2 (6 bases). The germline V and J ends were trimmed by 4 bases and 5 bases, with 18 bases remaining between them. There are 14 residues in the CDR3. Per germline, CDR1 SQVTM and CDR2 ANQGSEA. The chain's CDR3 is CSVVTSSVPHEQYF. The CDR3 nucleotides are TGCAGCGTTGTGACTAGTTCCGTCCCCCACGAGCAGTACTTC.

The J gene is TRBJ2-1, the V gene TRBV6-5; 8 bases align to TRBD1. The CDR3 extends over 15 amino acids. In germline, CDR1 is MNHEY, CDR2 SVGAGI. With V trimmed by 8 bases and J by 9 bases, 15 bases remained unmatched. In DNA, the CDR3 is TGTGCCAGCGGAGGGTCGGGGACAGGTCTGAGTGAGCAGTTCTTC. Amino acids: CASGGSGTGLSEQFF.

V usage is TRBV5-1 and J usage is TRBJ1-2, with 7 bases identical to TRBD1. The trim removed 4 bases at V and 0 bases at J, leaving 9 bases unmatched. Germline V gene data show CDR1 as SGHRS and CDR2 as YFSETQ. CDR3 length equals 16 residues. CDR3 nucleotide sequence: TGCGCCAGCAGCAAACAGACAGGGCAGACTAACTATGGCTACACCTTC. Translating gives CASSKQTGQTNYGYTF.

The chain couples TRBV5-1 to TRBJ2-3; the match to TRBD2 covers 10 bases. The CDR3 covers 16 residues. J was trimmed by 3 bases and V by 0 bases; bases with no gene match: 4. CDR1 is SGHRS and CDR2 is YFSETQ in the germline V gene. In DNA, the CDR3 is TGCGCCAGCAGCTTGGTAGCGGGAGGTATAACAGATACGCAGTATTTT. Protein sequence: CASSLVAGGITDTQYF.

The chain combines TRBV19 with TRBJ1-1, with D possibly TRBD1 on 5 matching bases. Per germline, CDR1 LNHDA and CDR2 SQIVND (reference sequence). The CDR3 is 15 residues long. With 5 bases removed from V and 6 bases from J, the gap between germline ends came to 19 bases. The chain's CDR3 is CASSSTSRGRPEAFF. In nucleotides, the CDR3 is TGTGCCAGTAGTTCAACCAGTAGGGGAAGGCCTGAAGCTTTCTTT.

This sequence joins TRBV15 and TRBJ2-5; D perhaps matches TRBD1 (7 bases). The CDR3 has 15 amino acids. With 2 bases removed from V and 7 bases from J, the gap between germline ends came to 17 bases. Germline values: CDR1 LNHNV, CDR2 YYDKDF (reference sequence). This CDR3 reads CATSRTIGQEGTQYF. The CDR3 coding sequence is TGTGCCACCAGCAGAACTATAGGACAGGAGGGGACCCAGTACTTC.

This clone was picked up one time. This chain uses TRBV19 with TRBJ2-6; no definite D call. CDR1 and CDR2 (germline): LNHDA, SQIVND (reference sequence). Deletions cut 5 bases from V and 4 bases from J, with 6 bases between. This CDR3 is 13 amino acids long. Written as DNA, the CDR3 is TGTGCCAGTAGTTGGGCGGGGGCCAACGTCCTGACTTTC. This translates into CASSWAGANVLTF.

The rearrangement joins TRBV7-2 to TRBJ1-5, with a tentative D call TRBD1 (6 bases). V lost 5 bases and J lost 5, with 7 bases in between. The CDR3 runs to 12 residues. From germline, CDR1 is SGHTA and CDR2 FQGNSA. The CDR3 sequence is CASSRTDQPQHF. The CDR3 DNA reads TGTGCCAGCAGCCGGACAGATCAGCCCCAGCATTTT. Variable domain in full (rest from reference TRBV7-2 and TRBJ1-5): GAGVSQSPSNKVTEKGKDVELRCDPISGHTALYWYRQSLGQGLEFLIYFQGNSAPDKSGLPSDRFSAERTGGSVSTLTIQRTQQEDSAVYLCASSRTDQPQHFGDGTRLSIL.

This chain uses TRBV30 with TRBJ1-3, with D possibly TRBD1 on 6 matching bases. The CDR3 extends over 13 amino acids. Trimming took 6 bases from V and 3 from J, leaving 12 bases between them. CDR1 and CDR2 (germline): GTSNPN, SVGIG (reference sequence). The CDR3 coding sequence is TGTGCCTGTCAGGGGATTAATGGAAACACCATATATTTT. Amino acids: CACQGINGNTIYF.

The chain's CDR3 is CASSFLGDGRSNTGELFF. The CDR3, as DNA: TGTGCCAGCAGTTTCCTCGGAGACGGGAGGTCGAACACCGGGGAGCTGTTTTTT. The chain links TRBV27 to TRBJ2-2; TRBD2 matches 7 bases. Germline V lookup: CDR1 MNHEY, CDR2 SMNVEV (reference sequence). The CDR3 loop spans 18 amino acids. The V gene end was trimmed by 3 bases and the J gene end by 0 bases; junction bases not matched to a gene: 10.

This clone was seen a single time. The rearrangement links TRBV10-3 to TRBJ2-7, with D tentatively TRBD2 (5 bases). V lost 2 bases to trimming and J lost 6 bases, with 5 bases between them. Germline CDR1 reads ENHRY; CDR2 reads SYGVKD. The CDR3 contains 11 residues. CDR3 in amino acids: CAISELAEQYF. DNA for the CDR3: TGTGCCATCAGTGAGCTAGCCGAGCAGTACTTC.

The V call is TRBV29-1, the J call TRBJ1-4; D remains unclear. The CDR3 contains 13 residues. Germline CDR1 and CDR2: SQVTM and ANQGSEA. The V end was cut by 4 bases, the J end by 6 bases, with 12 bases between. The CDR3 DNA follows: TGCAGCGTTGTCGGAGCTTTGGATGAAAAACTGTTTTTT. Protein product: CSVVGALDEKLFF.

CDR3 DNA: TGTGCCAGCAGACCCGACGGGACAGGCAATCAGCCCCAGCATTTT. Amino acids: CASRPDGTGNQPQHF. This sequence joins TRBV27 and TRBJ1-5; TRBD1 matches 7 bases. J lost 2 bases, V lost 6 bases, and 7 bases had no gene match. Germline values: CDR1 MNHEY, CDR2 SMNVEV (reference sequence). This CDR3 region has 15 residues.

The chain carries TRBV6-2 or TRBV6-3 and TRBJ2-3; the match to TRBD2 covers 7 bases. This CDR3 is built from 16 residues. CDR1 and CDR2 (germline): MNHEY, SVGEGT. V lost 2 bases to trimming and J lost 2 bases; unmatched junction nucleotides: 7. The CDR3 coding sequence is TGTGCCAGCAGTTACGCGGAGCGGGGCTCCACAGATACGCAGTATTTT. As protein: CASSYAERGSTDTQYF.

The chain couples TRBV28 to TRBJ2-1; TRBD1 might be the D (6 bases). Trimming removed 0 bases from V and 5 bases from J, with 8 bases in between. This CDR3 spans 14 amino acids. CDR1 and CDR2 (germline): MDHEN, SYDVKM. The DNA for the CDR3 is TGTGCCAGCAGTTTATGGGGGGCCCACAATGAGCAGTTCTTC. It translates to CASSLWGAHNEQFF.

The chain has TRBV6-5 and TRBJ1-2; D is possibly TRBD1 (5 bases). The germline V gene has CDR1 MNHEY and CDR2 SVGAGI. With 7 bases removed from V and 4 bases from J, the gap between germline ends came to 13 bases. The CDR3 contains 13 residues. The CDR3 loop reads CASTPGVAYGYTF. The CDR3 DNA sequence: TGTGCCAGCACTCCGGGGGTTGCCTATGGCTACACCTTC.

The chain has TRBV28 and TRBJ2-5; 9 bases line up with TRBD2. The V and J ends lost 6 bases and 4 bases, in that order; junction bases with no gene match: 3. The germline gives CDR1 MDHEN, CDR2 SYDVKM. This CDR3 has 13 residues. The CDR3: CASRAGGGETQYF. The CDR3 nucleotides read TGTGCCAGCAGAGCGGGAGGAGGAGAGACCCAGTACTTC.

V is TRBV15 and J is TRBJ2-5, with TRBD2 matching over 8 bases. From germline, CDR1 is LNHNV and CDR2 YYDKDF (reference sequence). The CDR3 runs 16 residues. V lost 5 bases, J lost 0 bases, and 8 bases stayed unmatched. CDR3 amino acids: CATSPYSGKDQETQYF. CDR3 DNA: TGTGCCACCAGCCCCTATAGCGGGAAGGACCAAGAGACCCAGTACTTC.

The chain couples TRBV7-9 to TRBJ1-1, with 9 bases identical to TRBD1. This CDR3 comprises 16 residues. The germline CDR1 and CDR2 sequences are SEHNR and FQNEAQ (reference sequence). J was trimmed by 4 bases and V by 1 base; bases with no gene match: 7. The CDR3 region is CASSLGTGVRGTEAFF. CDR3 sequence (DNA): TGTGCCAGCAGCTTAGGGACAGGGGTGCGGGGCACTGAAGCTTTCTTT.